This T cell receptor (beta chain) was obtained from a study of blood T cell repertoires in COVID-19. Turning to the study itself: Whether acute or convalescent, the COVID-19 samples came from the United States, Italy and Spain. PBMCs, B-cell-depleted T cells, or T cells provided the cDNA or gDNA that made up the material.

V trimming: 3 bases; J trimming: 1 base; junction bases outside the gene matches: 6. Looked up from germline, CDR1 is SGDLS and CDR2 is YYNGEE. The CDR3 extends over 16 amino acids. Clones were read by immunoSEQ multiplex PCR, and TCRdb kept only the in-frame ones, dropping some. The sample lists about 310,000 clones; about 89% were seen once. The chain joins TRBV9 to TRBJ2-3; 9 bases fit TRBD2. Input material: PBMCs or T cells enriched from blood (not recorded which). The TCR was taken from a woman between 40 and 55 years old who had recovered from COVID-19. The CDR3 here is CASSGSAGGGTDTQYF. The CDR3 nucleotides read TGTGCCAGCAGCGGATCAGCGGGGGGTGGCACAGATACGCAGTATTTT.